The clone carrying this T cell receptor beta chain came up a few times. Its antigen is unknown. The data originate from a study of Graves' ophthalmopathy and Graves' hyperthyroidism. The study, taken as a whole, reports: Thyroid clonotypes that were expanded above 0.001 frequency mostly also appeared in blood. Between ophthalmopathy and stable hyperthyroidism, a 13-signature model drew a separation with nearly 90% sensitivity and around 80% specificity.

For repertoire sequencing, the TCR beta CDR3 regions were amplified from RNA transcripts. First-round RT-PCR with HTBI primers preceded a second-round multiplex PCR. Using its own MiXCR run on the multiplex PCR reads, TCRdb lists one record per CDR3 protein. The sample records 650,000 to 900,000 distinct CDR3 sequences, 35% to 50% being singletons. CDR1 is SNHLY, CDR2 FYNNEI, per germline. This CDR3 comprises 13 residues. V dropped 4 bases and J dropped 5 bases, with 11 bases sitting between them. Thyroid ultrasound, orbital computed tomography, TRAb, serum thyroxine and clinical symptoms formed the basis of diagnosis.

This chain uses TRBV2 with TRBJ2-5; D unclear. Sequenced material: peripheral blood. The clonotype was recovered from an adult man with Graves' ophthalmopathy. The DNA of the CDR3 is TGTGCCAGCAGTGGACCGTTCCGGGAGACCCAGTACTTC. Its protein product is CASSGPFRETQYF.